A single sample is the source of the 10 T cell receptor beta chains below, sequenced in a study of cytomegalovirus exposure and HLA in healthy donors. The repertoire was sequenced with immunoSEQ multiplex PCR; TCRdb's copy has only in-frame clones and lacks some. In the table there are 110,000 or so clones, 70% to 90% of which are singletons. The sequencing input was PBMCs. The receptors stem from a man younger than 30 in good health and CMV-seronegative.

V usage is TRBV4-3 and J usage is TRBJ2-2; TRBD2 might be the D (7 bases). Germline CDR1 is LGHNA and CDR2 is YSLEER. There are 15 residues in the CDR3. With 8 bases removed from V and 6 bases from J, the gap between germline ends came to 19 bases. CDR3 sequence: CASGFAGAKPGELFF. Here the CDR3 DNA reads TGCGCCAGCGGCTTCGCGGGGGCCAAGCCCGGGGAGCTGTTTTTT.

This clone showed up just once. J is TRBJ2-2 and V is TRBV5-6, with D tentatively TRBD2 (6 bases). The CDR3 totals 16 residues. Germline loops: CDR1 SGHDT, CDR2 YYEEEE. Trimming cost V 6 bases and J 4 bases, with 19 bases left between them. The CDR3 DNA reads TGTGCCAGCACCCGGTTACGGGAGAAGTTCACCGGGGAGCTGTTTTTT. Its protein is CASTRLREKFTGELFF.

The CDR3 bases are TGTGCCAGCAGCTTAACACAGGGGGAGGCCCAGCCCCAGCATTTT. Translating gives CASSLTQGEAQPQHF. V usage is TRBV7-2 and J usage is TRBJ1-5, with 8 bases aligning to TRBD1. V was clipped by 2 bases and J by 7 bases; unmatched bases: 7. Germline V gives CDR1 SGHTA, CDR2 FQGNSA. This CDR3 is built from 15 residues.

This chain joins TRBV4-3 and TRBJ2-1; 8 positions agree with TRBD2. The CDR3 is made up of 18 amino acids. Looked up from germline, CDR1 is LGHNA and CDR2 is YSLEER. V was clipped by 0 bases and J by 0 bases; unmatched bases: 7. CDR3 sequence (DNA): TGCGCCAGCAGCCAAGACCGAGCGGGGGCCAGCTCCTACAATGAGCAGTTCTTC. Its translation is CASSQDRAGASSYNEQFF.

The J gene is TRBJ2-1, the V gene TRBV27; D gene uncertain. V lost 2 bases and J lost 1, with 15 bases in between. Per the germline V gene, CDR1 is MNHEY and CDR2 is SMNVEV (reference sequence). The CDR3 totals 17 residues. CDR3 residues: CASSLGVAFSSYNEQFF. CDR3 sequence (DNA): TGTGCCAGCAGTTTAGGAGTCGCGTTTTCATCCTACAATGAGCAGTTCTTC.

The gene calls are TRBV19 and TRBJ1-5, with D unclear. Germline values: CDR1 LNHDA, CDR2 SQIVND (reference sequence). The CDR3 has 15 residues. Trimming removed 4 bases at V and 2 bases at J, with 12 bases between. CDR3: CASSTRRGGNQPQHF. In nucleotides, the CDR3 is TGTGCCAGTAGTACCCGACGGGGTGGCAATCAGCCCCAGCATTTT. The variable domain in full, completed from reference TRBV19 and TRBJ1-5, reads DGGITQSPKYLFRKEGQNVTLSCEQNLNHDAMYWYRQDPGQGLRLIYYSQIVNDFQKGDIAEGYSVSREKKESFPLTVTSAQKNPTAFYLCASSTRRGGNQPQHFGDGTRLSIL.

The rearrangement links TRBV6-5 to TRBJ2-1; 7 bases are shared with TRBD1. The junction had 12 bases not matched to a gene; V was cut back by 6 bases and J by 7 bases. Germline assignment: CDR1 MNHEY and CDR2 SVGAGI. The CDR3 loop spans 15 amino acids. CDR3 DNA: TGTGCCAGCAGCGTAAGACAGGGCGGTAAAAATGAGCAGTTCTTC. This translates into CASSVRQGGKNEQFF.

This clone was detected ten times or more. The rearrangement links TRBV28 to TRBJ1-1; tentatively, D is TRBD1 (5 bases). The germline CDR1 and CDR2 sequences are MDHEN and SYDVKM. The CDR3 is 12 amino acids. V gave up 4 bases and J gave up 9 bases, with 12 bases separating them. CDR3 DNA sequence: TGTGCCAGCAGTTCAGGCAGGGTAAAAGCTTTCTTT. This translates into CASSSGRVKAFF.

J is TRBJ1-5 and V is TRBV19; D not resolved. Germline V CDR1 and CDR2: LNHDA, SQIVND (reference sequence). This CDR3 contains 13 residues. V was pared by 9 bases and J by 2 bases, with 11 bases between. The CDR3 spells CASASGGNQPQHF. The DNA for the CDR3 is TGTGCCAGCGCTAGCGGGGGCAATCAGCCCCAGCATTTT.

This clone appeared a few times. This rearrangement joins TRBV14 to TRBJ2-7, with 8 positions matching TRBD1. J lost 1 base, V lost 4 bases, and 6 bases had no gene match. This CDR3 contains 15 residues. Germline loops: CDR1 SGHDN, CDR2 FVKESK. The CDR3 nucleotides are TGTGCCAGCAGCCTAACAGGGGGATCTTCCTACGAGCAGTACTTC. Its protein product is CASSLTGGSSYEQYF.